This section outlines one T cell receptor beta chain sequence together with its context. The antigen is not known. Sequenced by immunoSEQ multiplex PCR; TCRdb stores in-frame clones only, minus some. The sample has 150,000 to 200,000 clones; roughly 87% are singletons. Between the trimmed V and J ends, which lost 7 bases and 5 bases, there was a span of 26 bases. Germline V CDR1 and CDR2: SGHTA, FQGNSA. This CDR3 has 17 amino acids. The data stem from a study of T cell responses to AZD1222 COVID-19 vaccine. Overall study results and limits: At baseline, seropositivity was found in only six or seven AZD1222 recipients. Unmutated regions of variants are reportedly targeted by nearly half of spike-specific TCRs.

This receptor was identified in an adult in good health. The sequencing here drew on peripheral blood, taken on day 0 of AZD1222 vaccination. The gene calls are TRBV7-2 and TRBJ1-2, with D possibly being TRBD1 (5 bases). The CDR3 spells CASTGWGGSASLYGYTF. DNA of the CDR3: TGTGCCAGCACCGGATGGGGCGGGTCTGCTTCCCTTTATGGCTACACCTTC.